The T cell receptor beta chain under discussion was sequenced for a study of T cells in Graves' hyperthyroidism and ophthalmopathy. Recently diagnosed hyperthyroidism of less than 2 months' duration affected patients aged 18 to 65. A roughly 9.1 ml volume of fresh peripheral blood provided the PBMCs. What was amplified from RNA transcripts were TCR beta CDR3 regions. HTBI primers were the set used in a first-round RT-PCR of the TCR CDR3. In TCRdb, the multiplex PCR reads were re-called with MiXCR into one record per CDR3 protein. The table includes about 840,000 distinct CDR3 sequences, about 38% detected once. The V and J ends lost 6 bases and 1 base, in that order; junction bases with no gene match: 12. Germline V gene lookup returns CDR1 MNHNY and CDR2 SVGAGI (reference sequence). This CDR3 region has 18 residues. Study findings and constraints: Classification by a 13 V-J model distinguished ophthalmopathy from stable hyperthyroidism.

Notes on this clonotype: Its antigen is still unknown.

This chain joins TRBV6-6 and TRBJ1-5; 10 bases align to TRBD1. What was sequenced was blood. This clonotype originated in a man between 18 and 29 years old with Graves' hyperthyroidism. The CDR3, as DNA: TGTGCCAGCAGGACCGGGACAGGGGTGCTGGGAAGCAATCAGCCCCAGCATTTT. Protein product: CASRTGTGVLGSNQPQHF.